Shown below are 24 T cell receptor beta chains from a single sample sequenced in a study of CD8 T cells in ankylosing spondylitis. MiXCR, run by TCRdb on the 5' RACE reads, gives a single entry per CDR3 protein. The sample consists of fewer than 350,000 distinct CDR3 sequences, 11% of them appearing once. Sequenced input: blood, either unsorted or a sorted T cell fraction (not recorded which). Every receptor here comes from a female donor with ankylosing spondylitis or in good health (not recorded which).

This clonotype appeared many times. V and J are TRBV24-1 and TRBJ1-5; D remains unclear. The V end lost 0 bases, the J end lost 9 bases, and 11 bases lay between the germline ends. The length of the CDR3 is 14 residues. Germline V gene sequence: CDR1 KGHDR, CDR2 SFDVKD. In DNA, the CDR3 is TGTGCCACCAGTGATTTGTCCCCGAGTGGGCCCCAGCATTTT. Translating gives CATSDLSPSGPQHF.

This clonotype was observed at least ten times. The chain recombines TRBV14 with TRBJ1-2, with 8 bases lining up with TRBD1. The CDR3 extends over 15 amino acids. Germline values: CDR1 SGHDN, CDR2 FVKESK. V gave up 4 bases and J gave up 6 bases; unmatched junction bases: 10. The DNA for the CDR3 is TGTGCCAGCAGCCCTATTGGACAGGGAGGTCATGGCTACACCTTC. This encodes CASSPIGQGGHGYTF. The full variable domain, with the rest looked up from reference TRBV14 and TRBJ1-2, is EAGVTQFPSHSVIEKGQTVTLRCDPISGHDNLYWYRRVMGKEIKFLLHFVKESKQDESGMPNNRFLAERTGGTYSTLKVQPAELEDSGVYFCASSPIGQGGHGYTFGSGTRLTVV.

Many counts were recorded for this clonotype. The gene calls are TRBV5-1 and TRBJ2-2; the D gene is possibly TRBD1 (6 bases). The CDR3 consists of 14 residues. Germline CDR1 and CDR2: SGHRS and YFSETQ. V shed 1 base and J shed 5 bases, with 9 bases lying between them. The CDR3, as DNA: TGCGCCAGCAGCTTGTGGGGGCAGACCGGGGAGCTGTTTTTT. This encodes CASSLWGQTGELFF.

This clonotype was counted many times. The chain carries TRBV27 and TRBJ1-6; D ambiguous. This CDR3 has 15 amino acids. Germline CDR1 MNHEY, CDR2 SMNVEV (reference sequence). With 0 bases removed from V and 8 bases from J, the gap between germline ends came to 11 bases. The CDR3 is CASSLSGSAHSPLHF. The CDR3 DNA sequence: TGTGCCAGCAGTTTATCTGGCAGTGCGCATTCACCCCTCCACTTT.

The chain combines TRBV7-9 with TRBJ2-5; the D is unclear. Germline V gene data show CDR1 as SEHNR and CDR2 as FQNEAQ (reference sequence). V was pared by 5 bases and J by 1 base, with 8 bases between. The CDR3 covers 13 residues. The CDR3, as DNA: TGTGCCAGCAGCCGCCTACCCCAAGAGACCCAGTACTTC. Translating gives CASSRLPQETQYF.

This clonotype was picked up many times. The chain couples TRBV3-1 to TRBJ2-2; D may be TRBD2 (5 bases). CDR3 length: 12 residues. The V and J ends lost 5 bases and 6 bases respectively, with 7 bases between them. Germline V lookup: CDR1 LGHDT, CDR2 YNNKEL (reference sequence). The CDR3 DNA sequence: TGTGCCAGCAGCTCCGGGGCCGGGGAGCTGTTTTTT. Translated, it gives CASSSGAGELFF.

In this sample, this clonotype turned up many times. The chain is built from TRBV9 and TRBJ1-6, with D maybe TRBD1 (5 bases). The CDR3 consists of 15 residues. Germline loops: CDR1 SGDLS, CDR2 YYNGEE. The V end was cut by 4 bases, the J end by 5 bases, with 13 bases between. Here the CDR3 DNA reads TGTGCCAGCAGCCGGGGCCCCACGGATAATTCACCCCTCCACTTT. Its translation is CASSRGPTDNSPLHF.

This clonotype was seen repeatedly, ten times or more. V usage is TRBV5-6 and J usage is TRBJ1-2; the D is unclear. Germline V lookup: CDR1 SGHDT, CDR2 YYEEEE. V lost 2 bases and J lost 2, with 16 bases in between. The CDR3 extends over 16 amino acids. The CDR3 DNA follows: TGTGCCAGCAGCTTAGACTCGGCCGGAAGAAACTATGGCTACACCTTC. It yields the protein CASSLDSAGRNYGYTF.

This chain links TRBV28 with TRBJ1-6; tentative D call: TRBD1 (6 bases). Germline assignment: CDR1 MDHEN and CDR2 SYDVKM. The V and J ends lost 4 bases and 7 bases respectively, with 23 bases between them. The CDR3 is made up of 18 amino acids. The CDR3 protein is CASSSPGPRGSRNSPLHF. As DNA, the CDR3 is TGTGCCAGCAGTTCACCAGGACCCAGGGGTTCACGCAATTCACCCCTCCACTTT.

This clonotype was seen ten or more times. The genes are TRBV10-3 and TRBJ2-2; 11 nucleotides match TRBD2. Germline CDR1 and CDR2: ENHRY and SYGVKD. The CDR3 sequence is 14 residues long. Unmatched junction bases numbered 3, after V lost 9 bases and J lost 3 bases. CDR3 coding DNA: TGTGCCATTAGCGGGAGGGCCGACACCGGGGAGCTGTTTTTT. It codes for CAISGRADTGELFF.

This clonotype has a handful of counts. V gene TRBV5-1 combines with J gene TRBJ2-3; D not certain. Trimming shortened V by 1 base and J by 5 bases, and 11 bases separated the two germline ends. Germline V CDR1 and CDR2: SGHRS, YFSETQ. The CDR3 runs to 14 residues. The CDR3 reads CASSLTNLGDTQYF. The DNA of the CDR3 is TGCGCCAGCAGCTTGACTAACTTAGGAGATACGCAGTATTTT. Filled out from reference TRBV5-1 and TRBJ2-3, the complete variable domain reads KAGVTQTPRYLIKTRGQQVTLSCSPISGHRSVSWYQQTPGQGLQFLFEYFSETQRNKGNFPGRFSGRQFSNSRSEMNVSTLELGDSALYLCASSLTNLGDTQYFGPGTRLTVL.

Ten or more counts support this clonotype. J is TRBJ2-7 and V is TRBV7-6; TRBD1 is a possible D gene (5 bases). CDR3 length: 14 residues. Deletions cut 4 bases from V and 4 bases from J, with 14 bases between. The germline V gene has CDR1 SGHVS and CDR2 FNYEAQ. CDR3 region: CASSSQGMGYEQYF. Written as DNA, the CDR3 is TGTGCCAGCAGCTCCCAGGGTATGGGATACGAGCAGTACTTC.

This clonotype showed up many times. The chain combines TRBV19 with TRBJ2-2, with unresolved D. Germline CDR1 is LNHDA and CDR2 is SQIVND (reference sequence). The CDR3 consists of 14 residues. V lost 8 bases and J lost 1, with 11 bases in between. CDR3 nucleotide sequence: TGTGCCAGTGGCCACCAGAAGAACACCGGGGAGCTGTTTTTT. This gives the protein CASGHQKNTGELFF.

This clonotype showed up many times. The rearrangement links TRBV5-6 to TRBJ2-3; 9 bases agree with TRBD2. Germline V lookup: CDR1 SGHDT, CDR2 YYEEEE. The length of the CDR3 is 14 residues. V lost 0 bases to trimming and J lost 6 bases; unmatched junction nucleotides: 2. CDR3 loop: CASSLVAGGDTQYF. The CDR3 DNA sequence: TGTGCCAGCAGCTTGGTCGCGGGAGGGGATACGCAGTATTTT.

There are a few counts of this clonotype. The rearrangement uses TRBV12-3 or TRBV12-4 and TRBJ2-1; 7 bases align to TRBD1. Unmatched junction bases numbered 9, after V lost 5 bases and J lost 5 bases. This CDR3 is 15 amino acids long. The DNA of the CDR3 is TGTGCCAGCAGTCCCGGGGCAGGGGGTAACAATGAGCAGTTCTTC. Its protein is CASSPGAGGNNEQFF.

This clonotype has at least ten counts. The chain links TRBV20-1 to TRBJ2-7; 7 bases align to TRBD2. V trimming: 6 bases; J trimming: 6 bases; junction bases outside the gene matches: 11. This CDR3 is 13 amino acids long. Germline V gene sequence: CDR1 DFQATT, CDR2 SNEGSKA (reference sequence). CDR3 loop: CSAPGLTGSEQYF. The CDR3 DNA sequence: TGCAGTGCCCCGGGACTAACGGGCTCCGAGCAGTACTTC.

This clonotype was seen repeatedly, ten times or more. V and J are TRBV25-1 and TRBJ1-6; D call uncertain. The CDR3 is made up of 18 amino acids. Deletions cut 1 base from V and 0 bases from J, with 13 bases between. The germline gives CDR1 MGHDK, CDR2 SYGVNS. CDR3 region: CASSEFSSHSSYNSPLHF. The CDR3 DNA sequence: TGTGCCAGCAGTGAATTCTCCTCACATAGCTCCTATAATTCACCCCTCCACTTT.

This clonotype was counted ten times or more. V gene TRBV7-9 combines with J gene TRBJ1-1; no definite D call. The germline gives CDR1 SEHNR, CDR2 FQNEAQ (reference sequence). The CDR3 runs to 12 residues. Trimming removed 1 base at V and 8 bases at J, with 8 bases between. Here the CDR3 DNA reads TGTGCCAGCAGCTTAGTGCCGGTAGAAGCTTTCTTT. It encodes CASSLVPVEAFF.

The chain carries TRBV7-6 and TRBJ2-7; no reliable D call. The CDR3 extends over 14 amino acids. Germline loops: CDR1 SGHVS, CDR2 FNYEAQ. The germline V and J ends were trimmed by 2 bases and 1 base, with 9 bases remaining between them. The CDR3: CASSLRDTSYEQYF. Here the CDR3 DNA reads TGTGCCAGCAGCTTAAGAGACACGTCCTACGAGCAGTACTTC.

This clonotype was observed at least ten times. The chain employs TRBV7-2 and TRBJ2-7; 8 nucleotides line up with TRBD2. The V and J ends lost 3 bases and 4 bases, in that order; junction bases with no gene match: 5. The CDR3 consists of 14 residues. Germline lookup yields CDR1 SGHTA and CDR2 FQGNSA. Here the CDR3 DNA reads TGTGCCAGCAGCTTGGGACTAGAAAAGTACGAGCAGTACTTC. Protein: CASSLGLEKYEQYF.

This clonotype was seen at least ten times. This chain uses TRBV7-9 with TRBJ1-4, with 7 bases identical to TRBD1. CDR1 is SEHNR and CDR2 is FQNEAQ in the germline V gene (reference sequence). J lost 11 bases, V lost 3 bases, and 6 bases had no gene match. The CDR3 consists of 13 residues. The CDR3 bases are TGTGCCAGCAGCTTTGTGTCGACAGGGAAACTGTTTTTT. As protein: CASSFVSTGKLFF. Full variable domain (rest looked up from reference TRBV7-9 and TRBJ1-4): DTGVSQNPRHKITKRGQNVTFRCDPISEHNRLYWYRQTLGQGPEFLTYFQNEAQLEKSRLLSDRFSAERPKGSFSTLEIQRTEQGDSAMYLCASSFVSTGKLFFGSGTQLSVL.

This clonotype was detected many times. The chain employs TRBV5-1 and TRBJ2-7; D might be TRBD2 (6 bases). There are 16 residues in the CDR3. Germline assignment: CDR1 SGHRS and CDR2 YFSETQ. Trimming removed 2 bases at V and 0 bases at J, with 15 bases between. The DNA for the CDR3 is TGCGCCAGCAGCTTTCGGGTAGCGGTGAGCTCCTACGAGCAGTACTTC. The encoded protein is CASSFRVAVSSYEQYF.

This chain connects TRBV2 to TRBJ2-2; 13 bases line up with TRBD2. CDR3 size: 18 residues. Trimming took 8 bases from V and 0 from J; bases not matched to a gene: 9. Germline loops: CDR1 SNHLY, CDR2 FYNNEI. CDR3 nucleotides: TGTGCCAGCTGGACCGGGACTAGCGGGATGGCGAACACCGGGGAGCTGTTTTTT. Translating gives CASWTGTSGMANTGELFF.

This clonotype was counted at least ten times. The chain couples TRBV28 to TRBJ2-5; the D is unclear. With 2 bases removed from V and 3 bases from J, the gap between germline ends came to 13 bases. CDR1 and CDR2 from the germline V gene are MDHEN and SYDVKM. The CDR3 is 15 residues long. The CDR3 region has the DNA TGTGCCAGCAGTTTAACTCCGCGGCCAGAAGAGACCCAGTACTTC. Amino acid sequence: CASSLTPRPEETQYF.